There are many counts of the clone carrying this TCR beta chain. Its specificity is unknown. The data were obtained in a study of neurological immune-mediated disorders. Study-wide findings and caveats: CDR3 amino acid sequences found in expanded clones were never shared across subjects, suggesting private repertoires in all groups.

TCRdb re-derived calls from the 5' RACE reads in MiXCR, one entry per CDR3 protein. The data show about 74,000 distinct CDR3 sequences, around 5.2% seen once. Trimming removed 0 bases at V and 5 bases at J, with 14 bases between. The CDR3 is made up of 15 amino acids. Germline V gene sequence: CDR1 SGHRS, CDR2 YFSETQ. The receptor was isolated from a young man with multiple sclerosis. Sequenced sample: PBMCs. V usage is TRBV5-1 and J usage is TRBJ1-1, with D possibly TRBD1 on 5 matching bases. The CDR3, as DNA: TGCGCCAGCAGCTTGGATCCGGGGGTGGGGACTGAAGCTTTCTTT. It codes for CASSLDPGVGTEAFF. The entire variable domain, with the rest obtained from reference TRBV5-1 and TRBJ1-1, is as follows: KAGVTQTPRYLIKTRGQQVTLSCSPISGHRSVSWYQQTPGQGLQFLFEYFSETQRNKGNFPGRFSGRQFSNSRSEMNVSTLELGDSALYLCASSLDPGVGTEAFFGQGTRLTVV.